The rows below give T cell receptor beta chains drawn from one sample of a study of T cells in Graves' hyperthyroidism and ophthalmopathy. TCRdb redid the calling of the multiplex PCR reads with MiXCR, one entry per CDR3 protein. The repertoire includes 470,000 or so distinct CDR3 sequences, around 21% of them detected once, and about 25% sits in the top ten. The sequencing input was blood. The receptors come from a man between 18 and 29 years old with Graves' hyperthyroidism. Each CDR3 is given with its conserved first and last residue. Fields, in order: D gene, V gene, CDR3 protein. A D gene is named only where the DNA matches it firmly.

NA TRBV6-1 CASREMGRANSPLHF
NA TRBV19 CASSIGNAGQTEAFF
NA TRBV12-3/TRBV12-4 CASSLPKNIQYF
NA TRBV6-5 CASSYILNTEAFF
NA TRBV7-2 CASSLGGARAGELFF
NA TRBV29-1 CSVEEFRDF
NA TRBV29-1 CSVRSPGYTF
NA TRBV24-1 CATGGRNTEAFF
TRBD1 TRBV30 CAWSRTGVGYTF
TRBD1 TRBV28 CASADRAYEQYF
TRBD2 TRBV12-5 CASGRFSGGAGANTGELFF
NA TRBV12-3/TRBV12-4 CASRPRDTYGYTF
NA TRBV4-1 CASSQKGAGDYGYTF
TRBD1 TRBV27 CASSSGTGGFDYGYTF
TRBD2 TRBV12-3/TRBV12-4 CASSTWLADTGELFF
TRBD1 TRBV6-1 CASTPSPDRSAYEQYF
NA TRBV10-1 CASSDTYPETQYF
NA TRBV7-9 CASRATGGADYGYTF
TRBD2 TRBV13 CASSTKAGFEKTQYF
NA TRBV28 CASLDPGGATQYF
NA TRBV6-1 CASTSDPSPQPQHF
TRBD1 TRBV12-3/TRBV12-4 CASSLESGGGYSNQPQHF